This TCR beta chain stems from a study of CD8+ T cells in alopecia areata. Once RNA had been extracted, it was reverse transcribed into cDNA to act as the sequencing template. Here immunoSEQ multiplex PCR was the method, and the copy in TCRdb shows in-frame clones only, minus some. The sample carries about 140,000 clones, around 49% recorded once. This TCR derives from a human donor with alopecia areata. Sequencing used CD4+ T cells sorted from blood, obtained at week 0.

The CDR3 coding sequence is TGTGCCAGCAGCTTTGGGACGCCCAAGTGGGACGAGCAGTACTTC. It is translated as CASSFGTPKWDEQYF. The gene calls are TRBV7-9 and TRBJ2-7; the D call may be TRBD1 or TRBD2 (5 bases each). Trimming took 3 bases from V and 5 from J, leaving 17 bases between them. The CDR3 extends over 15 amino acids. Germline CDR1 is SEHNR and CDR2 is FQNEAQ (reference sequence).